This TCR beta chain originates from a study of glioma-infiltrating T cells. This clonotype was observed at least ten times. Its cognate antigen is unknown. TCR alpha and beta CDR3 regions were amplified from RNA using iRepertoire nested multiplex PCR. Input was roughly 95-400 ng of tissue mRNA or PBMC total RNA. TCRdb passed the multiplex PCR reads through MiXCR, listing each CDR3 protein once. The sample carries fewer than 200,000 distinct CDR3 sequences, roughly two fifths recorded once. Broader study findings: Tissue-blood divergence was below expectation in non-neoplastic patients, above in gliomas.

Germline CDR1 and CDR2: DFQATT and SNEGSKA (reference sequence). The CDR3 runs 14 residues. V was trimmed by 8 bases and J by 4 bases, leaving 20 bases between them. The clonotype originates from a human donor with low-grade glioma or glioblastoma, undergoing nonglioma brain surgery, or in good health (not recorded which). Sequencing was performed on glioma tissue, nonneoplastic brain tissue, or PBMCs (not recorded which). The rearrangement links TRBV20-1 to TRBJ1-2; possibly TRBD1 for D (6 bases). CDR3 nucleotide sequence: TGCAGTACTCTCGTTACGGGCAGGGGCTATGGCTACACCTTC. Amino acids: CSTLVTGRGYGYTF.